The 30 T cell receptor beta chains below come from one sample, sequenced in a study of blood T cells in healthy people across ages. Together with a sample-barcoded 5' primer, a J-beta primer mix was included in a second PCR lasting about 6 to 11 cycles. Each CDR3 protein gets one entry after TCRdb re-called the 5' RACE reads with MiXCR. This table has approximately 960,000 distinct CDR3 sequences, 25% to 30% appearing once. The same sample was also studied in work on T cells of mothers and their children.

Input material: blood. These receptor sequences come from a woman aged 40 to 50 in good health.

The gene calls are TRBV6-6 and TRBJ1-3, with 9 bases that match TRBD1. Trimming took 5 bases from V and 4 from J; bases not matched to a gene: 6. Germline lookup yields CDR1 MNHNY and CDR2 SVGAGI (reference sequence). This CDR3 contains 15 residues. The CDR3 sequence is CASSTTGGQGNTIYF. As DNA, the CDR3 is TGTGCCAGCAGTACGACAGGGGGGCAAGGAAACACCATATATTTT.

V is TRBV5-6 and J is TRBJ2-1, with 13 bases that match TRBD2. Germline CDR1 reads SGHDT; CDR2 reads YYEEEE. The CDR3 covers 20 residues. The J segment lost 9 bases and the V segment lost 4 bases, leaving 22 bases of the junction unmatched. CDR3 region: CASSPTRLAGGGFIIGEQFF. As DNA, the CDR3 is TGTGCCAGCAGCCCTACCAGACTAGCGGGAGGAGGTTTCATCATTGGTGAGCAGTTCTTC.

This clonotype showed up just a few times. V is TRBV7-2 and J is TRBJ2-7; 8 bases fit TRBD1. This CDR3 contains 15 residues. V lost 5 bases to trimming and J lost 3 bases; unmatched junction nucleotides: 9. CDR1 SGHTA and CDR2 FQGNSA come from the germline V gene. CDR3 nucleotide sequence: TGTGCCAGCAGCGCATTCGGGACAGGCGTCTACGAGCAGTACTTC. Its translation is CASSAFGTGVYEQYF.

This clonotype has just a few counts. V usage is TRBV6-5 and J usage is TRBJ2-1, with 12 bases fitting TRBD2. CDR1 MNHEY and CDR2 SVGAGI come from the germline V gene. The CDR3 length is 17 residues. Trimming removed 4 bases from V and 6 bases from J; junction bases left unmatched: 10. In nucleotides, the CDR3 is TGTGCCAGCAGTTGGGGACTAGCGGGCGGCAGGGCCAATGAGCAGTTCTTC. Translated: CASSWGLAGGRANEQFF.

This clonotype was recorded a few times. A much larger clone differs by one base, so this may be a read error. V and J are TRBV7-9 and TRBJ2-7; no firm D call. The CDR3 totals 14 residues. Germline loops: CDR1 SEHNR, CDR2 FQNEAQ (reference sequence). Written as DNA, the CDR3 is TGTGCCAGCAGCTTATCGGATACAGCCTACGAGCGGTACTTC. Its translation: CASSLSDTAYERYF. The complete variable domain, with remaining parts taken from reference TRBV7-9 and TRBJ2-7, reads DTGVSQNPRHKITKRGQNVTFRCDPISEHNRLYWYRQTLGQGPEFLTYFQNEAQLEKSRLLSDRFSAERPKGSFSTLEIQRTEQGDSAMYLCASSLSDTAYERYFGPGTRLTVT.

The gene calls are TRBV24-1 and TRBJ2-5; D might be TRBD1 or TRBD2, each matching 5 bases. Trimming took 5 bases from V and 11 from J, leaving 26 bases between them. CDR1 is KGHDR and CDR2 is SFDVKD in the germline V gene. The CDR3 consists of 16 residues. The CDR3 spells CATSALTARGNNGQYF. The CDR3 region has the DNA TGTGCCACCAGTGCACTGACAGCGAGGGGTAACAATGGGCAGTACTTC.

The chain recombines TRBV9 with TRBJ1-2; possibly TRBD1 for D (6 bases). The germline gives CDR1 SGDLS, CDR2 YYNGEE. Trimming stripped 1 base from V and 6 bases from J, with 19 bases between. The CDR3 loop spans 16 amino acids. The DNA for the CDR3 is TGTGCCAGCAGCGTAAGGAGGGAAGGGGGGACTAATGGCTACACCTTC. Amino acids: CASSVRREGGTNGYTF.

The V call is TRBV2, the J call TRBJ2-3, with D hard to call. Germline CDR1 is SNHLY and CDR2 is FYNNEI. Deletions cut 8 bases from V and 0 bases from J, with 6 bases between. The CDR3 extends over 12 amino acids. Written as DNA, the CDR3 is TGTGCCAGCGCCATTAGCACAGATACGCAGTATTTT. Protein: CASAISTDTQYF.

Many counts were recorded for this clonotype. The rearrangement uses TRBV6-2 or TRBV6-3 and TRBJ2-7; D is ambiguous. The CDR3 loop spans 13 amino acids. Germline values: CDR1 MNHEY, CDR2 SVGEGT. Trimming removed 2 bases from V and 4 bases from J, with 9 bases in between. As DNA, the CDR3 is TGTGCCAGCAGTTACACGCCGGCTTACGAGCAGTACTTC. It is translated as CASSYTPAYEQYF.

There are many counts of this clonotype. The chain recombines TRBV7-9 with TRBJ1-5, with D tentatively TRBD1 (5 bases). In germline, CDR1 is SEHNR, CDR2 FQNEAQ (reference sequence). V lost 5 bases and J 3 bases, leaving 11 bases between the germline ends. This CDR3 is 14 amino acids long. For the CDR3, the DNA is TGTGCCAGCAGCCCGGGGGGGTTCAATCAGCCCCAGCATTTT. Amino acid sequence: CASSPGGFNQPQHF. Supplemented by reference TRBV7-9 and TRBJ1-5, the full variable domain reads DTGVSQNPRHKITKRGQNVTFRCDPISEHNRLYWYRQTLGQGPEFLTYFQNEAQLEKSRLLSDRFSAERPKGSFSTLEIQRTEQGDSAMYLCASSPGGFNQPQHFGDGTRLSIL.

The chain has TRBV6-1 and TRBJ2-1; TRBD1 agrees at 8 bases. This CDR3 region has 17 residues. Trimming at V came to 4 bases and at J to 0 bases, leaving 8 bases not matched to a gene. Per germline, CDR1 MNHNS and CDR2 SASEGT. CDR3 DNA sequence: TGTGCCAGCAGTGGGCAGGGGGCTGGAGGCTCCTACAATGAGCAGTTCTTC. It encodes CASSGQGAGGSYNEQFF.

The rearrangement joins TRBV6-5 to TRBJ1-2, with 7 bases aligning to TRBD1. V shed 8 bases, J shed 8 bases, and the junction held 11 bases outside the gene matches. The CDR3 sequence is 13 residues long. The V gene's germline CDR1 is MNHEY and CDR2 SVGAGI. The CDR3 reads CASRDRAASGYTF. CDR3 nucleotides: TGTGCCAGCCGTGACAGGGCGGCTAGCGGCTACACCTTC.

This chain connects TRBV12-3 or TRBV12-4 to TRBJ2-2, with TRBD1 as a possible D gene (5 bases). The CDR3 is 14 amino acids. Trimming left V 3 bases short and J 3 bases short, with 8 bases between. CDR3 region: CASSFKGYTGELFF. In DNA, the CDR3 is TGTGCCAGCAGTTTTAAGGGGTACACCGGGGAGCTGTTTTTT.

In regard to this clonotype: A much larger clone is a single base away; this may be a read error. The rearrangement uses TRBV11-2 and TRBJ1-6; 8 positions agree with TRBD1. This CDR3 has 16 amino acids. Germline V gives CDR1 SGHAT, CDR2 FQNNGV. The CDR3 is CASSLGQGTGNSPPHF. CDR3 nucleotides: TGTGCCAGCAGCCTAGGACAGGGTACGGGTAATTCACCCCCCCACTTT.

This chain connects TRBV5-1 to TRBJ2-2; D possibly uses TRBD1 or TRBD2 (5 bases each). The germline V gene encodes CDR1 SGHRS and CDR2 YFSETQ. Trimming stripped 4 bases from V and 0 bases from J, with 10 bases between. The length of the CDR3 is 15 residues. The CDR3 reads CASSAGTTNTGELFF. Written as DNA, the CDR3 is TGCGCCAGCAGCGCAGGGACGACGAACACCGGGGAGCTGTTTTTT. The whole variable domain, filled in from reference TRBV5-1 and TRBJ2-2, reads KAGVTQTPRYLIKTRGQQVTLSCSPISGHRSVSWYQQTPGQGLQFLFEYFSETQRNKGNFPGRFSGRQFSNSRSEMNVSTLELGDSALYLCASSAGTTNTGELFFGEGSRLTVL.

A remark on this clonotype: The junction departs from the called germline gene at one end, perhaps through a read error. The V call is TRBV6-2 or TRBV6-3, the J call TRBJ1-5; D is perhaps TRBD1 (6 bases). The V gene's germline CDR1 is MNHEY and CDR2 SVGEGT. CDR3 length: 16 amino acids. CDR3 DNA sequence: TGTGCCCGCAGTTACTCGGGGGCCCTTAGCAATCAGCCCCAGCATTTT. As protein: CARSYSGALSNQPQHF.

In this sample, this clonotype turned up a few times. The V gene is TRBV28, the J gene TRBJ2-7; D uncertain. The V gene lost 4 bases and the J gene lost 5 bases, with 15 bases spanning the gap. Germline loops: CDR1 MDHEN, CDR2 SYDVKM. The CDR3 spans 14 residues. CDR3 loop: CASSSPPQANEQYF. For the CDR3, the DNA is TGTGCCAGCAGTTCCCCTCCGCAGGCAAACGAGCAGTACTTC.

The CDR3 DNA reads as TGTGCCAGCTTCTCGATAACAGGAGGGAATGAGCAGTTCTTC. As protein: CASFSITGGNEQFF. The gene calls are TRBV7-2 and TRBJ2-1, with a tentative D call TRBD2 (6 bases). Between the trimmed V and J ends, which lost 8 bases and 7 bases, there was a span of 18 bases. CDR3 size: 14 residues. Germline V gene lookup returns CDR1 SGHTA and CDR2 FQGNSA.

At least ten counts were recorded for this clonotype. V and J are TRBV28 and TRBJ2-7; 11 bases align to TRBD1. Trimming at V came to 6 bases and at J to 3 bases, leaving 4 bases not matched to a gene. CDR1 and CDR2 from the germline V gene are MDHEN and SYDVKM. The CDR3 is 14 residues long. The CDR3 DNA reads as TGTGCCAGCAGCGGGACAGGGGGAATCTACGAGCAGTACTTC. Translated, it gives CASSGTGGIYEQYF.

Note on this clonotype: An end of the junction does not agree with germline; a read error may underlie this. The gene calls are TRBV7-3 and TRBJ1-1; D may be TRBD1 (5 bases). The length of the CDR3 is 13 residues. Germline assignment: CDR1 SGHTA and CDR2 FQGTGA. The chain's CDR3 is CAGSLGASTEAFF. The CDR3, as DNA: TGTGCCGGCAGCTTAGGGGCGAGCACTGAAGCTTTCTTT.

This clonotype was counted a few times. This rearrangement joins TRBV7-3 to TRBJ2-1; 10 bases agree with TRBD1. CDR3 length: 17 residues. Germline-derived CDR1 and CDR2 are SGHTA and FQGTGA. The V gene end was trimmed by 1 base and the J gene end by 9 bases; junction bases not matched to a gene: 12. The CDR3 DNA is TGTGCCAGCAGCTTAATGGGGGGACAGGGGCGGATTGGTGAGCAGTTCTTC. Protein product: CASSLMGGQGRIGEQFF.

A note on this clonotype: One end of the junction varies from germline; a read error may be responsible. V is TRBV7-7 and J is TRBJ2-1; the D gene is possibly TRBD2 (5 bases). The CDR3 spans 12 residues. CDR1 SSHAT and CDR2 FNYEAQ come from the germline V gene (reference sequence). This chain's CDR3 is CASSRIRGEQFF. The CDR3 nucleotides are TGTGCTAGCAGCCGAATCCGGGGTGAGCAGTTCTTC.

In this sample, this clonotype turned up once. J is TRBJ2-7 and V is TRBV5-1; tentative D call: TRBD1 (7 bases). The V end lost 4 bases, the J end lost 0 bases, and 17 bases lay between the germline ends. Germline V CDR1 and CDR2: SGHRS, YFSETQ. This CDR3 comprises 16 residues. The chain's CDR3 is CASSPGVTGFSYEQYF. The CDR3 DNA reads as TGCGCCAGCAGCCCGGGGGTGACAGGGTTCTCCTACGAGCAGTACTTC.

This clonotype was counted ten times or more. The chain links TRBV4-1 to TRBJ2-1, with 10 positions matching TRBD2. Germline-derived CDR1 and CDR2 are MGHRA and YSYEKL. CDR3 size: 17 residues. The V segment lost 0 bases and the J segment 4 bases; nucleotides outside the gene matches: 6. CDR3 in amino acids: CASSQDRASGGYNEQFF. The CDR3 DNA reads TGCGCCAGCAGCCAAGATAGGGCTAGCGGGGGTTACAATGAGCAGTTCTTC.

The V call is TRBV20-1, the J call TRBJ1-2, with a weak D call TRBD1 (6 bases). V dropped 3 bases and J dropped 6 bases, with 11 bases sitting between them. This CDR3 region has 12 residues. CDR1 and CDR2 (germline): DFQATT, SNEGSKA (reference sequence). The CDR3 is CSASRGANGYTF. In DNA form, the CDR3 reads TGCAGTGCTAGTCGGGGGGCGAATGGCTACACCTTC.

About this clonotype itself: This may arise from a read error, as a much more abundant clone is one base away. V is TRBV2 and J is TRBJ2-1; D is unresolved. The end of the DNA aligns better with TRBJ2-7, so the J call may be wrong. The CDR3 totals 14 residues. CDR1 and CDR2 from the germline V gene are SNHLY and FYNNEI. The CDR3 reads CASWESGFDNEQYF. The CDR3 bases are TGTGCCAGCTGGGAAAGTGGCTTCGACAATGAGCAGTACTTC.

This clonotype has a count of ten or more. J is TRBJ2-5 and V is TRBV14, with 10 positions matching TRBD1. Looked up from germline, CDR1 is SGHDN and CDR2 is FVKESK. The CDR3 is made up of 14 amino acids. V dropped 4 bases and J dropped 5; count of bases not matched to a gene: 4. CDR3 sequence (DNA): TGTGCCAGCAGCCCCCGGGACAGGGGTGAGACCCAGTACTTC. This translates into CASSPRDRGETQYF. Based on the CDR3 plus reference TRBV14 and TRBJ2-5, the full variable domain is EAGVTQFPSHSVIEKGQTVTLRCDPISGHDNLYWYRRVMGKEIKFLLHFVKESKQDESGMPNNRFLAERTGGTYSTLKVQPAELEDSGVYFCASSPRDRGETQYFGPGTRLLVL.

The sample holds a few counts of this clonotype. V gene TRBV5-1 combines with J gene TRBJ2-1, with a tentative D call TRBD1 (6 bases). V shed 3 bases and J shed 8 bases, with 21 bases lying between them. Germline-derived CDR1 and CDR2 are SGHRS and YFSETQ. CDR3 size: 16 residues. CDR3 sequence reads: CASSSNRATGLDEQFF. CDR3 DNA: TGCGCCAGCAGCTCAAACCGCGCCACAGGGCTCGATGAGCAGTTCTTC. Based on the CDR3 plus reference TRBV5-1 and TRBJ2-1, the full variable domain is KAGVTQTPRYLIKTRGQQVTLSCSPISGHRSVSWYQQTPGQGLQFLFEYFSETQRNKGNFPGRFSGRQFSNSRSEMNVSTLELGDSALYLCASSSNRATGLDEQFFGPGTRLTVL.

This clonotype has a count of ten or more. The rearrangement links TRBV20-1 to TRBJ2-5; 10 bases map to TRBD2. J gave up 5 bases and V 1 base, and 7 bases lay outside the gene matches. Germline assignment: CDR1 DFQATT and CDR2 SNEGSKA (reference sequence). The CDR3 has 15 residues. DNA of the CDR3: TGCAGTGCTAGAGCCCCTCAGCGGGGGGGTGAGACCCAGTACTTC. This gives the protein CSARAPQRGGETQYF.

V gene TRBV6-2 or TRBV6-3 combines with J gene TRBJ2-5; 9 positions match TRBD2. The CDR3 is 15 residues long. Germline V gene lookup returns CDR1 MNHEY and CDR2 SVGEGT. Trimming cost V 6 bases and J 4 bases; bases outside gene matches: 9. Here the CDR3 reads CASRLGAGGSETQYF. The CDR3 DNA reads as TGTGCCAGCAGATTGGGAGCGGGGGGTTCAGAGACCCAGTACTTC.